This record looks at one T cell receptor beta chain sequence and its context. This sample is drawn from a study of read filtering for tumor transcriptome and immune sequencing. Molecular barcoded adaptors covering alpha/delta and beta/gamma chains were used on approximately 400 ng RNA. TCRdb re-derived calls from the reads in MiXCR, one entry per CDR3 protein. The sample yields 90,000 or so distinct CDR3 sequences, around a fifth seen once. The V gene's germline CDR1 is MDHEN and CDR2 SYDVKM. V lost 6 bases, J lost 6 bases, and 10 bases stayed unmatched. The CDR3 is 14 amino acids. V usage is TRBV28 and J usage is TRBJ1-2; 7 bases are a match to TRBD1. The specimen was a population of CD138-negative cells sorted from bone marrow. This TCR was sampled from a donor at least 40 years old with multiple myeloma. The CDR3 DNA sequence: TGTGCCAGCAGACCGGGACAGCAGGACCATGGCTACACCTTC. This sequence encodes CASRPGQQDHGYTF.